A selection of T cell receptor beta chains follows, all from one sample in a study of shared clonotypes between healthy human individuals. The data were produced by immunoSEQ multiplex PCR, yet TCRdb's version contains in-frame clones alone and is incomplete. The repertoire holds about 700,000 clones, with approximately 90% as singletons. The sample comprised naive CD8+ T cells sorted from blood. Receptors were obtained from a man between 25 and 39 years old in good health. Each CDR3 is given with its conserved first and last residue. A D gene is named only where the DNA matches it firmly. Some rows have no size entry. The others give once, few or many, or a class for an expanded clone.

J gene: TRBJ2-1
V gene: TRBV7-9
clone size: NA
D gene: TRBD2
CDR3 DNA: TGTGCCAGCAGCTTAAAAGCGACTAGCGGGGAAAGAAATGAGCAGTTCTTC
CDR3 protein: CASSLKATSGERNEQFF

J gene: TRBJ2-5
V gene: TRBV5-1
clone size: NA
D gene: TRBD2
CDR3 DNA: TGCGCCAGCTCCTGGGGGGGGGAGACCCAGTACTTC
CDR3 protein: CASSWGGETQYF

J gene: TRBJ2-7
V gene: TRBV4-1
clone size: NA
D gene: NA
CDR3 DNA: TGCGCCAGCAGCTCCCTCTACGAGCAGTACTTC
CDR3 protein: CASSSLYEQYF

J gene: TRBJ2-7
V gene: TRBV2
clone size: NA
D gene: NA
CDR3 DNA: TGTGCCAGCAACGGGGGCAACGAGCAGTACTTC
CDR3 protein: CASNGGNEQYF

J gene: TRBJ2-1
V gene: TRBV5-1
clone size: NA
D gene: NA
CDR3 DNA: TGCGCCAGCAGCTTGGTTGACTACAATGAGCAGTTCTTC
CDR3 protein: CASSLVDYNEQFF

J gene: TRBJ1-1
V gene: TRBV20-1
clone size: once
D gene: NA
CDR3 DNA: TGCAGTGCTAGACCCGGGGCTGAAGCTTTCTTT
CDR3 protein: CSARPGAEAFF

J gene: TRBJ2-1
V gene: TRBV5-4
clone size: NA
D gene: NA
CDR3 DNA: TGTGCCAGCAGCTTGTCGGGGCCAGAGCAGTTCTTC
CDR3 protein: CASSLSGPEQFF

J gene: TRBJ1-6
V gene: TRBV19
clone size: NA
D gene: NA
CDR3 DNA: TGTGCCAGTAGTATATCTGGTAGTTCACCCCTCCACTTT
CDR3 protein: CASSISGSSPLHF

J gene: TRBJ2-1
V gene: TRBV7-8
clone size: NA
D gene: NA
CDR3 DNA: TGTGCCAGCAGCTTAGGGAACAATGAGCAGTTCTTC
CDR3 protein: CASSLGNNEQFF

J gene: TRBJ2-3
V gene: TRBV11-1
clone size: NA
D gene: NA
CDR3 DNA: TGTGCCAGCAGCTTAGGCGGGGCAAGCACAGATACGCAGTATTTT
CDR3 protein: CASSLGGASTDTQYF

J gene: TRBJ1-5
V gene: TRBV27
clone size: once
D gene: TRBD1
CDR3 DNA: TGTGCCAGCACACGAAGACAGGGGAAAAATCAGCCCCAGCATTTT
CDR3 protein: CASTRRQGKNQPQHF

J gene: TRBJ2-7
V gene: TRBV19
clone size: NA
D gene: TRBD1
CDR3 DNA: TGTGCCAGTAGTTTCGGACAGGGCTACGAGCAGTACTTC
CDR3 protein: CASSFGQGYEQYF

J gene: TRBJ2-5
V gene: TRBV10-2
clone size: NA
D gene: NA
CDR3 DNA: TGCGCCAGCAGGAGACCCAGGGACACGCGGGAGACCCAGTACTTC
CDR3 protein: CASRRPRDTRETQYF

J gene: TRBJ2-4
V gene: TRBV4-1
clone size: NA
D gene: NA
CDR3 DNA: TGCGCCAGCAGCCAAGATAAGATGGAGACATTAGCCAAAAACATTCAGTACTTC
CDR3 protein: CASSQDKMETLAKNIQYF

J gene: TRBJ2-1
V gene: TRBV5-8
clone size: NA
D gene: TRBD1
CDR3 DNA: TGTGCCAGCAGACTGTCAGGGGGCGGCGAGCAGTTCTTC
CDR3 protein: CASRLSGGGEQFF

J gene: TRBJ1-4
V gene: TRBV23-1
clone size: NA
D gene: TRBD1
CDR3 DNA: TGCGCCAGCAGTCTATGGACAGGGTGGAGTGAAAAACTGTTTTTT
CDR3 protein: CASSLWTGWSEKLFF

J gene: TRBJ2-7
V gene: TRBV18
clone size: NA
D gene: TRBD2
CDR3 DNA: TGTGCCAGCTCACCACCGAGGGGCGATACTAGCGAGGGACCCTACGAGCAGTACTTC
CDR3 protein: CASSPPRGDTSEGPYEQYF

J gene: TRBJ2-7
V gene: TRBV29-1
clone size: NA
D gene: NA
CDR3 DNA: TGCAGCTTCCTCGGGAACTCCTACGAGCAGTACTTC
CDR3 protein: CSFLGNSYEQYF

J gene: TRBJ2-7
V gene: TRBV27
clone size: NA
D gene: NA
CDR3 DNA: TGTGCCAGCAGGGGGCCTTACGAGCAGTACTTC
CDR3 protein: CASRGPYEQYF

J gene: TRBJ2-1
V gene: TRBV6-5
clone size: NA
D gene: NA
CDR3 DNA: TGTGCCAGCGCGCTAGGGAGGGGGACCAACAATGAGCAGTTCTTC
CDR3 protein: CASALGRGTNNEQFF

J gene: TRBJ2-7
V gene: TRBV10-2
clone size: NA
D gene: NA
CDR3 DNA: TGCGCCAGCAGTGAGGTGGCGCTCCGCTACGAGCAGTACTTC
CDR3 protein: CASSEVALRYEQYF

J gene: TRBJ2-1
V gene: TRBV6-4
clone size: NA
D gene: TRBD2
CDR3 DNA: TGTGCCAGCAGTGAGGGGACTAGCGGGACCAATGAGCAGTTCTTC
CDR3 protein: CASSEGTSGTNEQFF

J gene: TRBJ2-7
V gene: TRBV11-2
clone size: NA
D gene: NA
CDR3 DNA: TGTGCCAGCAGCTTAGGGAGAGGGACCTACGAGCAGTACTTC
CDR3 protein: CASSLGRGTYEQYF

J gene: TRBJ2-3
V gene: TRBV19
clone size: NA
D gene: NA
CDR3 DNA: TGTGCCAGTAGTCAGGGGACAGATACGCAGTATTTT
CDR3 protein: CASSQGTDTQYF

J gene: TRBJ2-3
V gene: TRBV9
clone size: NA
D gene: TRBD2
CDR3 DNA: TGTGCCAGCAGCGTGCCATCCGGACTAGCGGGATCGGATACGCAGTATTTT
CDR3 protein: CASSVPSGLAGSDTQYF

J gene: TRBJ2-1
V gene: TRBV28
clone size: NA
D gene: NA
CDR3 DNA: TGTGCCAGCAGCGTCGTCTTCGATGAGCAGTTCTTC
CDR3 protein: CASSVVFDEQFF

J gene: TRBJ2-1
V gene: TRBV5-1
clone size: NA
D gene: TRBD2
CDR3 DNA: TGCGCCAGCAGCTGGACTAGCGGGGACCTAATACAAAGCAATGAGCAGTTCTTC
CDR3 protein: CASSWTSGDLIQSNEQFF

J gene: TRBJ1-1
V gene: TRBV25-1
clone size: NA
D gene: NA
CDR3 DNA: TGTGCCAGCAGTGAACTGGGGGACACTGAAGCTTTCTTT
CDR3 protein: CASSELGDTEAFF

J gene: TRBJ2-5
V gene: TRBV14
clone size: NA
D gene: TRBD1
CDR3 DNA: TGTGCCAGCAGCCAAGCAGGGGGCTACCAAGAGACCCAGTACTTC
CDR3 protein: CASSQAGGYQETQYF

J gene: TRBJ1-1
V gene: TRBV15
clone size: NA
D gene: NA
CDR3 DNA: TGTGCCACCAGCAAGGGAAGCTGGAACACTGAAGCTTTCTTT
CDR3 protein: CATSKGSWNTEAFF

J gene: TRBJ2-7
V gene: TRBV7-8
clone size: NA
D gene: TRBD1
CDR3 DNA: TGTGCCAGCAGCCCCTCAAGGGGGCTGGGCTCCTACGAGCAGTACTTC
CDR3 protein: CASSPSRGLGSYEQYF

J gene: TRBJ1-5
V gene: TRBV27
clone size: NA
D gene: TRBD1
CDR3 DNA: TGTGCCAGCAGTCCTACAGGGGGCTCAGAGCCCCAGCATTTT
CDR3 protein: CASSPTGGSEPQHF

J gene: TRBJ2-2
V gene: TRBV2
clone size: NA
D gene: NA
CDR3 DNA: TGTGCCAGCAGTAGGGGGTGGTTCACCGGGGAGCTGTTTTTT
CDR3 protein: CASSRGWFTGELFF

J gene: TRBJ2-7
V gene: TRBV28
clone size: NA
D gene: TRBD2
CDR3 DNA: TGTGCCAGCAGTCTCGGGACTAGCGGGAGTTACGAGCAGTACTTC
CDR3 protein: CASSLGTSGSYEQYF

J gene: TRBJ2-3
V gene: TRBV6-1
clone size: NA
D gene: TRBD1
CDR3 DNA: TGTGCCAGCAGTGACTGGGCAGGGGGCTCCACAGATACGCAGTATTTT
CDR3 protein: CASSDWAGGSTDTQYF

J gene: TRBJ2-5
V gene: TRBV29-1
clone size: NA
D gene: NA
CDR3 DNA: TGCAGCGTTGAAGGCCGGGACGGTCAAGAGACCCAGTACTTC
CDR3 protein: CSVEGRDGQETQYF

J gene: TRBJ2-7
V gene: TRBV27
clone size: NA
D gene: NA
CDR3 DNA: TGTGCCAGCAGTTATGGCGGGGCGACCTACGAGCAGTACTTC
CDR3 protein: CASSYGGATYEQYF

J gene: TRBJ2-3
V gene: TRBV28
clone size: NA
D gene: TRBD1
CDR3 DNA: TGTGCCAGCAGCCCGACAGGGGGCGCTGGTGGAAAGAAGGGAGATACGCAGTATTTT
CDR3 protein: CASSPTGGAGGKKGDTQYF

J gene: TRBJ2-2
V gene: TRBV15
clone size: NA
D gene: NA
CDR3 DNA: TGTGCCACCAGCAGAGAGAATGAGGGATGGTACACCGGGGAGCTGTTTTTT
CDR3 protein: CATSRENEGWYTGELFF

J gene: TRBJ1-2
V gene: TRBV13
clone size: NA
D gene: NA
CDR3 DNA: TGTGCCAGCAGCATAACTTCGGACATCAAGTCGCGTGGCTACACCTTC
CDR3 protein: CASSITSDIKSRGYTF

J gene: TRBJ2-7
V gene: TRBV9
clone size: NA
D gene: TRBD2
CDR3 DNA: TGTGCCAGCAGCGTTGCTAGCGGGCCCTCCTACGAGCAGTACTTC
CDR3 protein: CASSVASGPSYEQYF

J gene: TRBJ1-1
V gene: TRBV29-1
clone size: NA
D gene: TRBD1
CDR3 DNA: TGCAGCGTTGTGACAGGGCCCCCTGAAGCTTTCTTT
CDR3 protein: CSVVTGPPEAFF

J gene: TRBJ2-1
V gene: TRBV30
clone size: NA
D gene: TRBD2
CDR3 DNA: TGTGCCTGGGGACTAGCGGGAGGAAAATACAATGAGCAGTTCTTC
CDR3 protein: CAWGLAGGKYNEQFF

J gene: TRBJ1-5
V gene: TRBV27
clone size: NA
D gene: NA
CDR3 DNA: TGTGCCAGCAGTTTCGGAGCAAATCAGCCCCAGCATTTT
CDR3 protein: CASSFGANQPQHF

J gene: TRBJ2-3
V gene: TRBV29-1
clone size: once
D gene: NA
CDR3 DNA: TGCAGCGTTGACCGACTCACTCTCAGGGAGACAGATACGCAGTATTTT
CDR3 protein: CSVDRLTLRETDTQYF

J gene: TRBJ2-3
V gene: TRBV10-3
clone size: NA
D gene: TRBD2
CDR3 DNA: TGTGCCATCAGTGAAACTAGCGGGATACGCACAGATACGCAGTATTTT
CDR3 protein: CAISETSGIRTDTQYF

J gene: TRBJ2-7
V gene: TRBV27
clone size: NA
D gene: TRBD2
CDR3 DNA: TGTGCCAGCAGTTTCTCGGGGGGTGAAAAGGTCTACGAGCAGTACTTC
CDR3 protein: CASSFSGGEKVYEQYF

J gene: TRBJ2-1
V gene: TRBV7-9
clone size: NA
D gene: TRBD2
CDR3 DNA: TGTGCCAGCAGCTCCCAACTAGCGGGGCGAAACAATGAGCAGTTCTTC
CDR3 protein: CASSSQLAGRNNEQFF

J gene: TRBJ2-1
V gene: TRBV15
clone size: NA
D gene: NA
CDR3 DNA: TGTGCCACCAGCAGAGTAAGCGGAGATAGCTACAATGAGCAGTTCTTC
CDR3 protein: CATSRVSGDSYNEQFF

J gene: TRBJ2-5
V gene: TRBV10-3
clone size: NA
D gene: NA
CDR3 DNA: TGTGCCATTTGGACAGGGAGGGTCCAAGAGACCCAGTACTTC
CDR3 protein: CAIWTGRVQETQYF

J gene: TRBJ1-1
V gene: TRBV15
clone size: NA
D gene: NA
CDR3 DNA: TGTGCCACCAGCAGGATTGAGAACACTGAAGCTTTCTTT
CDR3 protein: CATSRIENTEAFF

J gene: TRBJ2-5
V gene: TRBV15
clone size: NA
D gene: NA
CDR3 DNA: TGTGCCACCAGCCCTTGGTCGGGTAGGGAAGAGACCCAGTACTTC
CDR3 protein: CATSPWSGREETQYF

J gene: TRBJ2-1
V gene: TRBV6-1
clone size: NA
D gene: TRBD1
CDR3 DNA: TGTGCCAGCAGTGATTTCCGGGACAGCTCCTACAATGAGCAGTTCTTC
CDR3 protein: CASSDFRDSSYNEQFF

J gene: TRBJ1-1
V gene: TRBV11-2
clone size: NA
D gene: TRBD1
CDR3 DNA: TGTGCCAGCAGCTTGGGACAGGGTGACACTGAAGCTTTCTTT
CDR3 protein: CASSLGQGDTEAFF

J gene: TRBJ1-5
V gene: TRBV27
clone size: medium-sized
D gene: NA
CDR3 DNA: TGTGCCAGCAGTCCCAGGGGTCCTGATCAGCCCCAGCATTTT
CDR3 protein: CASSPRGPDQPQHF

J gene: TRBJ2-7
V gene: TRBV5-1
clone size: NA
D gene: TRBD2
CDR3 DNA: TGCGCCAGCAGCTTGGCTAGTAGCGGGAACTACGAGCAGTACTTC
CDR3 protein: CASSLASSGNYEQYF

J gene: TRBJ2-7
V gene: TRBV21-1
clone size: NA
D gene: NA
CDR3 DNA: TGTGCCAGCAGCAAACACCAGGGCTACGAGCAGTACTTC
CDR3 protein: CASSKHQGYEQYF

J gene: TRBJ2-7
V gene: TRBV21-1
clone size: few
D gene: NA
CDR3 DNA: TGTGCCAGCAGCAAAGTCTGGTCAGCGAGGCCCTACGAGCAGTACTTC
CDR3 protein: CASSKVWSARPYEQYF

J gene: TRBJ1-5
V gene: TRBV7-2
clone size: NA
D gene: NA
CDR3 DNA: TGTGCCAGCAGCCCAGGAGCCGGGACCCTACACAACCTTCAGCCCCAGCATTTT
CDR3 protein: CASSPGAGTLHNLQPQHF

J gene: TRBJ2-7
V gene: TRBV18
clone size: NA
D gene: TRBD1
CDR3 DNA: TGTGCCAGCTCATCCCTGGACAGGGGCCACGAGCAGTACTTC
CDR3 protein: CASSSLDRGHEQYF